This T cell receptor (beta chain) was obtained from a study of prognosis after radiotherapy for stage I lung cancer. The study's findings and limits: It is unknown whether the expanded TCR clones recognize the tumor.

The V gene's germline CDR1 is LNHDA and CDR2 SQIVND (reference sequence). This CDR3 is 14 amino acids long. V shed 6 bases, J shed 5 bases, and the junction held 6 bases outside the gene matches. TCR beta CDR3 amplification from genomic DNA was performed by two-round multiplex PCR. Individual primers that were specific to each TRBV and TRBJ gene served in first-round PCR. One entry per CDR3 protein, called by TCRdb with MiXCR from the multiplex PCR reads. The sample contains about 34,000 distinct CDR3 sequences, approximately 35% of which appear only once. Details on this clonotype: As yet, its antigen is unknown.

The specimen was PBMCs, collected before or after stereotactic body radiation therapy (not recorded which). The V gene is TRBV19, the J gene TRBJ2-3; 9 positions match TRBD2. This sequence originates from a donor over 45 with non-small cell lung cancer. CDR3 coding DNA: TGTGCCAGTAGGACTAGCGGTTCAAGAGATACGCAGTATTTT. As protein: CASRTSGSRDTQYF.